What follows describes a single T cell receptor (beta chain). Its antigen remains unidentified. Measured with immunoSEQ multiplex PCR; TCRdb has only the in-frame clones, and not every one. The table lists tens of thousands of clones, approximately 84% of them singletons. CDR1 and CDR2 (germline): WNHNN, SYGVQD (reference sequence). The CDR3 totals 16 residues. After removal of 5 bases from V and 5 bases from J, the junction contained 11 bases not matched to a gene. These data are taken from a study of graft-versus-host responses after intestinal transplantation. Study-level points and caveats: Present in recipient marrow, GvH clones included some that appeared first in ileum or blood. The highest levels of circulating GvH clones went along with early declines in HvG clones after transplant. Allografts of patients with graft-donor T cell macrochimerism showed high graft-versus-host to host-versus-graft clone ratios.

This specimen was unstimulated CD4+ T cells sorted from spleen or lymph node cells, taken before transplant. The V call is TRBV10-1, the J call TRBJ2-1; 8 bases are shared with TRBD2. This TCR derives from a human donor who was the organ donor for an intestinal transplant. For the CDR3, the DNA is TGCGCCAGCAGTCAACGACGGGGGGGCCTCCACAATGAGCAGTTCTTC. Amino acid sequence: CASSQRRGGLHNEQFF.